This T cell receptor (beta chain) was found in a study of response to subunit inactivated influenza vaccine. This CDR3 comprises 15 residues. The V gene's germline CDR1 is LGHNA and CDR2 YSLEER. V was pared by 0 bases and J by 5 bases, with 14 bases between. TCRdb independently ran MiXCR on the RT-PCR reads; one entry per CDR3 protein. In the table there are fewer than 600,000 distinct CDR3 sequences, around 7.7% of which are singletons. This clonotype has only a few counts. Its antigen is unknown. The study, taken as a whole, reports: A suggestion made by the authors is that each seasonal influenza vaccination recruits few new T cells.

This receptor was taken from a man between 50 and 69 years old who received an inactivated influenza vaccine. The V call is TRBV4-3, the J call TRBJ2-7; D remains unclear. Sequenced here: PBMCs from blood, sampled approximately 25 months after vaccination. CDR3 loop: CASSQEGSRRDEQYF. Written as DNA, the CDR3 is TGCGCCAGCAGCCAAGAGGGGTCCAGGCGCGACGAGCAGTACTTC.